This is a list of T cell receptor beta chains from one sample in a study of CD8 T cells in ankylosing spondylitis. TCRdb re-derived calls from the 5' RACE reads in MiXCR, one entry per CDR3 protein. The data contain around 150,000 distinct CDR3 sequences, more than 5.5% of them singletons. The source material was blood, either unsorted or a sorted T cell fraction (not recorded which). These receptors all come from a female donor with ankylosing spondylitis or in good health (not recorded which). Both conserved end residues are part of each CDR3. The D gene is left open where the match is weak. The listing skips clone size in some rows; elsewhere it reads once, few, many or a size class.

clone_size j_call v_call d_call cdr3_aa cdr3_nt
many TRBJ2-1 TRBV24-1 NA CATSDSSGTAAYNEQFF TGTGCCACCAGTGATTCCTCCGGGACTGCAGCCTACAATGAGCAGTTCTTC
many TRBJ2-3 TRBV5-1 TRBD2 CASSLLLAGADTQYF TGCGCCAGCAGCTTGCTTCTAGCGGGTGCGGATACGCAGTATTTT
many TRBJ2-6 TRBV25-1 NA CASSEREWTPSSGANVLTF TGTGCCAGCAGTGAAAGGGAGTGGACACCAAGTTCTGGGGCCAACGTCCTGACTTTC
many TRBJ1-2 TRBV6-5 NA CASSYSAGDYTF TGTGCCAGCAGTTACTCGGCCGGGGATTACACCTTC
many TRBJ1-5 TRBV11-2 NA CASSLDRGNQPQHF TGTGCCAGCAGCTTAGACCGGGGTAATCAGCCCCAGCATTTT
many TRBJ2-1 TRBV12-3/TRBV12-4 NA CASSIGPNHLF TGTGCCAGCAGTATCGGCCCAAATCACTTATTC
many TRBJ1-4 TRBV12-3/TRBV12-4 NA CASRGRQSTNEKLFF TGTGCCAGCAGGGGGAGACAGTCAACTAATGAAAAACTGTTTTTT
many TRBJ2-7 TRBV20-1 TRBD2 CSASTGTSGGEQYF TGCAGTGCTAGTACCGGGACTAGCGGGGGCGAGCAGTACTTC
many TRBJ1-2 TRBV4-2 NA CASSQGGPFHTF TGTGCCAGCAGCCAGGGCGGTCCCTTTCACACCTTC
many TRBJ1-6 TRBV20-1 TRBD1 CSAQRQGWNSPLHF TGCAGTGCCCAACGACAGGGGTGGAATTCACCCCTCCACTTT
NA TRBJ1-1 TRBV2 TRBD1 CASADRARTGAFF TGTGCCAGCGCGGATAGGGCAAGGACAGGGGCTTTCTTT
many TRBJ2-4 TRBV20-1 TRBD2 CSAKRGVLAKNIQYF TGCAGTGCCAAGCGGGGGGTCCTAGCCAAAAACATTCAGTACTTC
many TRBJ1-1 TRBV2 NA CASSRGTGPLGTEAFF TGTGCCAGCAGTAGGGGTACAGGCCCGCTGGGGACTGAAGCTTTCTTT
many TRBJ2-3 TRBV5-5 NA CASSWDTSTDTQYF TGTGCCAGCAGCTGGGACACCAGCACAGATACGCAGTATTTT
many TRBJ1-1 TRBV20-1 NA CSARVRYTEAFF TGCAGTGCTAGAGTAAGGTACACTGAAGCTTTCTTT
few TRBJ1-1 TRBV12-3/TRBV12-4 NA CASSQVHQAFF TGTGCCAGCAGTCAGGTACACCAAGCTTTCTTT
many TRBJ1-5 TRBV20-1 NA CSASRGGRQPQHF TGCAGTGCTAGTCGGGGGGGTCGTCAGCCCCAGCATTTT
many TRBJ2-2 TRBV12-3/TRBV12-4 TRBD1 CASSLTGGGTGELFF TGTGCCAGCAGTCTAACAGGGGGAGGCACCGGGGAGCTGTTTTTT
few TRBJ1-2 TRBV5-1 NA CASSLTSGDYGYTF TGCGCCAGCAGCTTGACCTCAGGGGACTATGGCTACACCTTC
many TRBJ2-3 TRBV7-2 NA CASSLEGSSTDTQYF TGTGCCAGCAGCTTAGAGGGGAGTAGCACAGATACGCAGTATTTT
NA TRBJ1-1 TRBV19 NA CASSIREYTEAFF TGTGCCAGTAGTATCCGGGAATACACTGAAGCTTTCTTT
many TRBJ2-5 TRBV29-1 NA CSVEEQGMKTQYF TGCAGCGTTGAGGAGCAGGGGATGAAGACCCAGTACTTC
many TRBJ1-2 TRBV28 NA CASSIVGGYRGYTF TGTGCCAGCAGTATCGTGGGAGGCTATCGGGGCTACACCTTC
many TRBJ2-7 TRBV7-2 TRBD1 CASSSSGTGSYEQYF TGTGCCAGCAGCTCCTCCGGGACAGGGTCCTACGAGCAGTACTTC
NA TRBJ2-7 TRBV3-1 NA CASSQGLLLNEQYF TGTGCCAGCAGCCAGGGACTCCTTCTAAACGAGCAGTACTTC
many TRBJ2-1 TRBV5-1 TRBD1 CASSPGQISYNEQFF TGCGCCAGCAGCCCGGGACAGATTTCCTACAATGAGCAGTTCTTC
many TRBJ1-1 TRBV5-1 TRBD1 CASSTTGAERTEAFF TGCGCCAGCAGCACCACAGGGGCTGAGAGGACTGAAGCTTTCTTT
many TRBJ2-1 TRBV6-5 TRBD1 CASSYRDRSDEQFF TGTGCCAGCAGTTACCGGGACAGGTCCGATGAGCAGTTCTTC
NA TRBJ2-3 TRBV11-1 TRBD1 CASSDPQGAGTDTQYF TGTGCCAGCAGCGATCCACAGGGGGCCGGCACAGATACGCAGTATTTT
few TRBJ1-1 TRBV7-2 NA CASSLATVRREAFF TGTGCCAGCAGCTTAGCCACAGTGAGACGTGAAGCTTTCTTT
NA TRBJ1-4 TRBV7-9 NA CASSVTGEKLFF TGTGCCAGCAGCGTGACAGGAGAAAAACTGTTTTTT
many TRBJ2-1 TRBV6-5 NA CASSPPPLQFF TGTGCCAGCAGTCCGCCGCCCCTTCAGTTCTTC
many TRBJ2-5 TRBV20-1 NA CSARDDVETQYF TGCAGTGCTAGAGATGATGTGGAGACCCAGTACTTC
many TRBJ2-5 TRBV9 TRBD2 CASSGGLAGFETQYF TGTGCCAGCAGCGGGGGACTAGCGGGGTTTGAGACCCAGTACTTC
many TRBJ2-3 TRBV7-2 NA CASSLGGFQTDTQYF TGTGCCAGCAGCTTAGGGGGCTTTCAGACAGATACGCAGTATTTT
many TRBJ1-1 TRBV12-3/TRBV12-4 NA CASSPPRMGTTEAFF TGTGCCAGCAGCCCCCCGAGGATGGGGACCACTGAAGCTTTCTTT
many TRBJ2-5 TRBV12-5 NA CASGSDRGETQYF TGTGCTAGTGGTTCCGACCGTGGGGAGACCCAGTACTTC
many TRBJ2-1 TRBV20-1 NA CSARPSHNEQFF TGCAGTGCTAGGCCAAGCCACAATGAGCAGTTCTTC